A selection of T cell receptor beta chains follows, all from one sample in a study of T-cell reconstitution after alpha-beta-depleted transplantation in children. TCRdb reanalysed the PCR reads using MiXCR and keeps one entry per CDR3 protein. The table has about a million distinct CDR3 sequences, roughly 29% seen once. Sequencing was performed on PBMCs, mostly from graft donor cells, taken 360 days after TCRalphabeta/CD19-depleted stem cell transplant. The receptors originated from a boy under three years old who had a stem cell transplant for SCID, so the T cells may come from the graft donor. Both conserved end residues are part of each CDR3. The D gene is left open where the match is weak. Only part of the rows carry a size: once, few, many, or a class if the clone is expanded.

>TRBD1|TRBJ1-1|TRBV5-1|few
CASSQKQGTEAFF
TGCGCCAGCAGCCAAAAACAGGGGACTGAAGCTTTCTTT
>-|TRBJ1-2|TRBV30|-
CAWSVPSGGYGYTF
TGTGCCTGGAGTGTCCCGTCGGGGGGATATGGCTACACCTTC
>-|TRBJ1-5|TRBV5-1|-
CASKVLGLDRNQPQHF
TGCGCCAGCAAAGTTCTGGGGCTGGACCGCAATCAGCCCCAGCATTTT
>-|TRBJ2-5|TRBV10-3|few
CAISGQKQETQYF
TGTGCCATCAGTGGACAGAAACAAGAGACCCAGTACTTC
>-|TRBJ2-1|TRBV12-3/TRBV12-4|few
CASSIGGTVRRNEQFF
TGTGCCAGCAGCATTGGGGGCACCGTACGCCGGAATGAGCAGTTCTTC
>-|TRBJ2-1|TRBV6-5|-
CASSYIGTGNNEQFF
TGTGCCAGCAGTTACATAGGGACGGGTAACAATGAGCAGTTCTTC
>-|TRBJ2-1|TRBV12-3/TRBV12-4|few
CASSFGQPNEQFF
TGTGCCAGCAGTTTCGGGCAGCCCAATGAGCAGTTCTTC
>-|TRBJ2-7|TRBV7-8|-
CASSSTGNEQYF
TGTGCCAGCAGCTCCACAGGGAACGAGCAGTACTTC
>-|TRBJ2-2|TRBV29-1|-
CSVHRADTGELFF
TGCAGCGTCCACAGGGCGGACACCGGGGAGCTGTTTTTT
>TRBD2|TRBJ2-1|TRBV7-8|few
CASSQGAGGLGEQFF
TGTGCCAGCAGTCAAGGCGCGGGGGGCCTTGGGGAGCAGTTCTTC
>TRBD1|TRBJ2-3|TRBV12-3/TRBV12-4|-
CASNRGQGPPQYF
TGTGCCAGCAATAGGGGACAGGGGCCGCCGCAGTATTTT
>-|TRBJ2-3|TRBV2|few
CASSEPHTQYF
TGTGCCAGCAGTGAGCCTCATACGCAGTATTTT
>-|TRBJ2-5|TRBV6-5|-
CASSYSPTGWFGETQYF
TGTGCCAGCAGTTATAGCCCAACCGGTTGGTTTGGGGAGACCCAGTACTTC
>-|TRBJ1-1|TRBV7-3|few
CASSLTGAGNTEAFF
TGTGCCAGCAGCTTAACTGGGGCAGGGAACACTGAAGCTTTCTTT
>TRBD1|TRBJ1-6|TRBV27|few
CASSSRPGTANSPLHF
TGTGCCAGCAGTTCGCGGCCCGGGACAGCTAATTCACCCCTCCACTTT
>-|TRBJ1-5|TRBV20-1|-
CSAQKAQGDNQPQHF
TGCAGTGCTCAGAAGGCCCAGGGAGACAATCAGCCCCAGCATTTT
>TRBD2|TRBJ2-1|TRBV7-3|-
CASSSSYAGTSGYNEQFF
TGTGCCAGCAGCTCCAGCTACGCCGGGACTAGCGGGTACAATGAGCAGTTCTTC
>-|TRBJ2-3|TRBV20-1|-
CSARRAGITDTQYF
TGCAGTGCTAGACGGGCGGGGATCACAGATACGCAGTATTTT
>TRBD1|TRBJ2-1|TRBV9|-
CASSPGTGEEQFF
TGTGCCAGCAGCCCTGGGACAGGGGAGGAGCAGTTCTTC
>-|TRBJ2-2|TRBV5-6|few
CASSSQDRMTNTGELFF
TGTGCCAGCAGTTCTCAAGACAGAATGACGAACACCGGGGAGCTGTTTTTT
>-|TRBJ2-2|TRBV7-9|few
CASSLAGAEGELFF
TGTGCCAGCAGCTTAGCGGGGGCCGAAGGGGAGCTGTTTTTT
>TRBD1|TRBJ2-3|TRBV4-1|-
CASRQQGTDTQYF
TGCGCCAGCAGGCAACAGGGGACAGATACGCAGTATTTT
>-|TRBJ2-3|TRBV10-3|-
CAISEDSVVFADTQYF
TGTGCCATCAGTGAAGATTCAGTCGTCTTTGCGGATACGCAGTATTTT
>TRBD2|TRBJ2-5|TRBV20-1|-
CSARVSSGVETQYF
TGCAGTGCTAGAGTTTCTAGCGGGGTAGAGACCCAGTACTTC
>-|TRBJ2-7|TRBV5-6|-
CASRYRDEQYF
TGTGCCAGCAGATACCGGGACGAGCAGTACTTC
>-|TRBJ1-1|TRBV7-9|-
CASSGRGVEAFF
TGTGCCAGCAGCGGTAGGGGAGTAGAAGCTTTCTTT
>TRBD1|TRBJ2-7|TRBV11-2|-
CASSLKNGQGFSYEQYF
TGTGCCAGCAGCTTAAAAAACGGACAGGGATTCTCCTACGAGCAGTACTTC
>-|TRBJ2-3|TRBV29-1|few
CSVVYPPLADTQYF
TGCAGCGTTGTTTATCCACCGCTCGCAGATACGCAGTATTTT
>TRBD2|TRBJ2-1|TRBV7-3|-
CASSLISSGGYNEQFF
TGTGCCAGCAGCTTAATAAGTAGCGGGGGGTACAATGAGCAGTTCTTC
>-|TRBJ2-5|TRBV10-3|many
CAISESTGLVETQYF
TGTGCCATCAGTGAGTCGACAGGCTTGGTAGAGACCCAGTACTTC
>-|TRBJ2-1|TRBV4-1|few
CASSQGVGTGPRNEQFF
TGCGCCAGCAGCCAAGGGGTAGGTACAGGACCTCGGAATGAGCAGTTCTTC
>TRBD2|TRBJ2-7|TRBV7-2|-
CASSLWSGAPYEQYF
TGTGCCAGCAGCTTATGGAGCGGGGCCCCCTACGAGCAGTACTTC
>TRBD1|TRBJ2-7|TRBV6-4|-
CASGRSRTGQSPYEQYF
TGTGCCAGCGGCAGATCCCGGACAGGGCAATCACCCTACGAGCAGTACTTC
>-|TRBJ2-1|TRBV29-1|-
CSVGWDEQFF
TGCAGCGTTGGGTGGGATGAGCAGTTCTTC
>-|TRBJ2-7|TRBV10-3|-
CAISDGDVPYEQYF
TGTGCCATCAGTGACGGGGACGTTCCCTACGAGCAGTACTTC
>-|TRBJ1-1|TRBV5-1|-
CASSLGEAYTEAFF
TGCGCCAGCAGCTTGGGAGAGGCCTACACTGAAGCTTTCTTT
>-|TRBJ2-7|TRBV6-5|-
CASSYSKTVEQYF
TGTGCCAGCAGTTACTCGAAGACAGTCGAGCAGTACTTC
>-|TRBJ2-3|TRBV7-9|few
CASSPTRVTTQYF
TGTGCCAGCAGCCCAACCCGCGTTACAACGCAGTATTTT
>-|TRBJ2-1|TRBV19|few
CASSIGQGKGHNEQFF
TGTGCCAGTAGTATCGGGCAAGGTAAAGGTCACAATGAGCAGTTCTTC
>TRBD1|TRBJ1-1|TRBV7-3|-
CASSLRGQGKMNTEAFF
TGTGCCAGCAGCTTACGGGGACAGGGTAAAATGAACACTGAAGCTTTCTTT
>-|TRBJ2-3|TRBV15|few
CATSTPRLGTDTQYF
TGTGCCACCAGCACCCCACGGCTCGGCACAGATACGCAGTATTTT
>-|TRBJ2-5|TRBV6-2/TRBV6-3|-
CATSVRAETQYF
TGTGCCACCTCCGTGAGGGCGGAGACCCAGTACTTC
>-|TRBJ2-2|TRBV12-3/TRBV12-4|-
CASKGRVATGELFF
TGTGCCAGTAAAGGCAGGGTGGCCACCGGGGAGCTGTTTTTT
>TRBD2|TRBJ2-5|TRBV29-1|few
CSVSTGGPQETQYF
TGCAGCGTGTCGACGGGGGGTCCCCAAGAGACCCAGTACTTC
>TRBD1|TRBJ1-2|TRBV18|few
CASSPSKTGNYGYTF
TGTGCCAGCTCACCCTCAAAGACAGGGAACTATGGCTACACCTTC
>TRBD2|TRBJ2-5|TRBV7-9|few
CASSRTSRTSGETQYF
TGTGCCAGCAGCCGAACTTCCCGGACTAGCGGGGAGACCCAGTACTTC
>-|TRBJ2-1|TRBV20-1|-
CSARDGGSYDEQFF
TGCAGTGCTAGAGATGGCGGCTCCTACGATGAGCAGTTCTTC
>-|TRBJ2-1|TRBV6-5|-
CASSITGLGYNEQFF
TGTGCCAGCAGCATCACAGGACTGGGCTACAATGAGCAGTTCTTC
>-|TRBJ2-7|TRBV4-1|-
CASSHQQGPSYEQYF
TGCGCCAGCAGCCACCAACAGGGCCCCTCATACGAGCAGTACTTC
>-|TRBJ1-5|TRBV12-3/TRBV12-4|many
CASSPSGGNQPQHF
TGTGCCAGCAGCCCCTCCGGTGGGAATCAGCCCCAGCATTTT
>TRBD1|TRBJ2-3|TRBV9|-
CASSPAGTGKYTDTQYF
TGTGCCAGCAGCCCCGCCGGGACAGGGAAGTACACAGATACGCAGTATTTT
>TRBD2|TRBJ2-3|TRBV12-3/TRBV12-4|many
CASSLGTSGADTQYF
TGTGCCAGCAGTCTTGGGACTAGCGGGGCAGATACGCAGTATTTT
>-|TRBJ2-3|TRBV5-5|-
CASSLLRGRDTQYF
TGTGCCAGCAGCCTCCTCAGGGGGAGGGATACGCAGTATTTT